This T cell receptor (beta chain) was documented in a study of CD8+CD57+ T cells in acquired aplastic anemia (dated by TCRdb to 2016 to 2019). In the study overall: DNA extracted from sorted CD4+ and CD8+ cells had a mean of approximately 3.4 ug, with a range of 0.2 to 27.4 ug. Beyond this particular receptor, the publication reports: Around 31 CD8+ CDR3 sequences were shared between patients and controls but appeared highly expressed in patients and within their immunodominant clones. CD8+ Simpson's diversity did not differ significantly between patients and healthy controls (P=0.060).

In this study, sorted CD4+ and CD8+ T cells from the blood of healthy subjects and of severe aplastic anemia patients had their TCR repertoires deep-sequenced. Ficoll-Paque density gradient centrifugation was used to isolate peripheral blood mononuclear cells. CD4+ and CD8+ T cells were sorted by FACS or magnetic beads before DNA extraction. Profiling of TCR beta VDJ combinations and CDR3 sequences used genomic DNA as the template. An Illumina HiSeq 2000 was the platform used for TCR repertoire sequencing. On the study's bioinformatics: TRBV/TRBJ rearrangement plots, CDR3 size and DJ length profiles, and Simpson's diversity index were used to evaluate the repertoires. The immunodominant clone was defined as the most abundant DNA sequence in deep sequencing data. CDR3 amino acid sequences were screened for sharing across subjects and were compared with published repertoires and the VDJdb database. The public reads were run again by TCRdb, first through fastp at Q25 and then through MiXCR, and only productive beta chains were kept. Every entry covers one CDR3 protein and lists the most common genes and DNA from its rows. TCRdb assigned the V and J calls; the authors' analysis was not used. The sample table lists 200,000 or so distinct CDR3 sequences, over 60% of them with a count of one. The ten top clones hold under 60% of the sample.

As regards this clonotype: What antigen it recognizes has not been identified. A much more abundant neighbour one base away suggests this may be a read error.

The sequence came from a human donor with severe aplastic anemia or a healthy control (not recorded which). Specimen: sorted CD4+, CD8+, or CD8+CD57+ T cells (not recorded which) from PBMCs.

CDR3 protein: CASSQGGQSRQPQHF. The base sequence is TGTGCCAGCAGCCAAGGAGGGCAGTCCAGACAGCCCCAGCATTTT. The sequence links TRBV3-1 to TRBJ1-5; confidence is insufficient to name the D gene. From the cysteine through the phenylalanine, the CDR3 covers 15 amino acids. Only the CDR3 part of the read is kept: 45 bases, read in frame from the first base. CDR1 LGHDT and CDR2 YNNKEL are derived from the germline V gene (reference sequence). The germline ends are 14 bases apart after V is trimmed by 1 base and J by 7 bases.